This TCR beta chain was obtained from a study of T cells expressing NK-cell markers. In the case of this clonotype: Its antigen is undetermined.

Regarding the study as a whole: Researchers report these clonotypes also headed the CD3+CD56-NKG2C+ fraction in a handful of donors. There remained a lack of clarity about HCMV specificity of expanded NKG2C+ T cell clones.

For each CDR3 protein, TCRdb gives one entry from its re-call of the 5' RACE reads, without DNA. The sample has 550,000 to 600,000 distinct CDR3 sequences, and its top ten clones hold approximately 3.5%. The CDR3 length is 14 residues. Germline-derived CDR1 and CDR2 are SGHRS and YFSETQ. Sequencing was performed on blood T cells: a sorted CD56 or NKG2C T cell subset, CD4+ or CD8+ T cells, or bulk PBMC T cells (not recorded which). The receptor was isolated from a man younger than 35 in good health. The rearrangement uses TRBV5-1 and TRBJ2-6. CDR3 amino acids: CASSLDARANVLTF.